The clone carrying this TCR beta chain has more than one count but fewer than ten. Its antigen is currently unknown. These data are taken from a study of response to subunit inactivated influenza vaccine. General observations from the study: Few additional T cells are recruited per seasonal influenza vaccination, authors suggested.

From germline, CDR1 is SGHRS and CDR2 YFSETQ. CDR3 size: 18 residues. The ends lost 4 bases at V and 3 bases at J; junction bases unmatched: 15. TCRdb passed the RT-PCR reads through MiXCR, listing each CDR3 protein once. The table includes 650,000 or so distinct CDR3 sequences, 13% to 15% detected once. The V gene is TRBV5-1, the J gene TRBJ2-1, with 8 bases lining up with TRBD2. This clonotype was sampled from a man over 45 who received an inactivated influenza vaccine. Sequenced here: PBMCs from blood, sampled around 15 days before vaccination. The CDR3 DNA follows: TGCGCCAGCAGCCCTCATACCCCGGGACTAGGGGTCTACAATGAGCAGTTCTTC. Protein: CASSPHTPGLGVYNEQFF.